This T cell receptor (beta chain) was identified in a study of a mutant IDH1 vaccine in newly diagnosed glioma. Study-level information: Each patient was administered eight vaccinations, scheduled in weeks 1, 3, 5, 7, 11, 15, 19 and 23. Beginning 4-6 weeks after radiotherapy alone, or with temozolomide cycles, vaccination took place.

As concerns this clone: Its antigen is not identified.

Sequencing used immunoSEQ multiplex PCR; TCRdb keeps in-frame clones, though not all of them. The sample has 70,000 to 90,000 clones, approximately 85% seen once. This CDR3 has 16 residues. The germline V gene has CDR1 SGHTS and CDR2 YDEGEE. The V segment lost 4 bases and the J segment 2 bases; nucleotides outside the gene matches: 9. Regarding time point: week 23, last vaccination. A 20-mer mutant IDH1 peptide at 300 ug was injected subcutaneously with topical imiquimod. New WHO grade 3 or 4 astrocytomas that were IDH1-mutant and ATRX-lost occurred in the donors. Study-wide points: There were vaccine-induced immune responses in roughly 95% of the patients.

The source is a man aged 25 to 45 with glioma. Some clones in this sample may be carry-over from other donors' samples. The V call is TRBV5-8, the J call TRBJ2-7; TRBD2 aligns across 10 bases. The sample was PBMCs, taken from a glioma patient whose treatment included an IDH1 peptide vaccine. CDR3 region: CASSRRRTSGAYEQYF. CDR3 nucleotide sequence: TGTGCCAGCAGCCGTAGGAGGACTAGCGGAGCCTACGAGCAGTACTTC.